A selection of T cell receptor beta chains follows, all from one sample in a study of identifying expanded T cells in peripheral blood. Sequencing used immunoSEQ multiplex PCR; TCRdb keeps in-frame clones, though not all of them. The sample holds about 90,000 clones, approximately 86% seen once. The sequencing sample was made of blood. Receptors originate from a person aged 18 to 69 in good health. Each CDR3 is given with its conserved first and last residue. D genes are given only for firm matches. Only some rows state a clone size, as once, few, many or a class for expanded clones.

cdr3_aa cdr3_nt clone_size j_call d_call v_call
CASSSRLALRGEQFF TGTGCCAGCAGTTCCCGACTAGCGTTACGAGGTGAGCAGTTCTTC NA TRBJ2-1 TRBD2 TRBV7-3
CASSITSGGVTGELFF TGTGCCAGCAGCATAACTAGCGGGGGGGTCACCGGGGAGCTGTTTTTT once TRBJ2-2 TRBD2 TRBV9
CASSLGRQGSYGYTF TGTGCCAGCAGCTTGGGCCGACAGGGGTCCTATGGCTACACCTTC NA TRBJ1-2 TRBD1 TRBV7-2
CASSAGPDSGVYEQYF TGTGCCAGCAGCGCCGGACCGGACAGCGGGGTCTACGAGCAGTACTTC NA TRBJ2-7 NA TRBV9
CASSPWGETDTQYF TGCGCCAGCAGCCCTTGGGGGGAGACAGATACGCAGTATTTT NA TRBJ2-3 NA TRBV5-1
CAISDRTRTRSYNEQFF TGTGCCATCAGTGACAGGACTAGGACCCGGTCCTACAATGAGCAGTTCTTC NA TRBJ2-1 TRBD2 TRBV10-3
CASSDSENTEAFF TGTGCCAGCAGTGACTCAGAGAACACTGAAGCTTTCTTT NA TRBJ1-1 NA TRBV6-4
CASSLEGSYEQYF TGTGCCAGCAGCTTGGAGGGCTCCTACGAGCAGTACTTC NA TRBJ2-7 NA TRBV11-2
CASSLGTGGSYEQYF TGCGCCAGCAGCTTAGGGACAGGGGGATCCTACGAGCAGTACTTC NA TRBJ2-7 TRBD1 TRBV5-1
CASRPPQGLGYTF TGTGCCAGCAGACCCCCACAGGGCCTGGGCTACACCTTC NA TRBJ1-2 NA TRBV5-5
CASSLSGQNTEAFF TGTGCCAGCAGCTTGAGTGGCCAGAACACTGAAGCTTTCTTT NA TRBJ1-1 NA TRBV5-8
CATRREDRGGQPQHF TGTGCCACCAGGAGAGAGGACAGGGGAGGACAGCCCCAGCATTTT NA TRBJ1-5 TRBD1 TRBV15
CASSRLNTEAFF TGTGCCAGCAGCAGACTGAACACTGAAGCTTTCTTT NA TRBJ1-1 NA TRBV6-1